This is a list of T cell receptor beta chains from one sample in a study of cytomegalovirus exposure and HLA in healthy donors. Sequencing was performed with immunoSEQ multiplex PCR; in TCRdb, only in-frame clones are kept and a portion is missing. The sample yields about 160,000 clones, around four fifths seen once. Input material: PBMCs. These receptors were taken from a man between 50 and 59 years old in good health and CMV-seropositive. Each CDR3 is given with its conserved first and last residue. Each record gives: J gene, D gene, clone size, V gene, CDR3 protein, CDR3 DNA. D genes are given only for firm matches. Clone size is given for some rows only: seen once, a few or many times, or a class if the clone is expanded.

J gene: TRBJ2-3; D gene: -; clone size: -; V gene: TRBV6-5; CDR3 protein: CASSLAPGADADTQYF; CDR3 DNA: TGTGCCAGCAGTTTAGCCCCGGGAGCAGACGCAGATACGCAGTATTTT
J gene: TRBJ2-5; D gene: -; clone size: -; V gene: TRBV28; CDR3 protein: CASSLSYSGRSGETQYF; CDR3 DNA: TGTGCCAGCAGTTTATCCTACTCCGGGAGAAGCGGAGAGACCCAGTACTTC
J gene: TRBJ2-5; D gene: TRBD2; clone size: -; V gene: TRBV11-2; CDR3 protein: CASSLGTSGGAMVQYF; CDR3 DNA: TGTGCCAGCAGCTTAGGGACTAGCGGGGGGGCGATGGTCCAGTACTTC
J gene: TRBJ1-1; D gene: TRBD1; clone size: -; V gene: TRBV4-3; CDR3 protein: CASSRTWTGGTEAFF; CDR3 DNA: TGCGCCAGCAGCCGAACTTGGACAGGGGGAACTGAAGCTTTCTTT
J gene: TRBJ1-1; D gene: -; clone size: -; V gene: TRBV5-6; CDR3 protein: CASSLDPRENTEAFF; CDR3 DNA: TGTGCCAGCAGCTTGGATCCCAGGGAGAACACTGAAGCTTTCTTT
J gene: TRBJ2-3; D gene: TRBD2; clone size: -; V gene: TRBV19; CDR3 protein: CARTTSGRYLTDTQYF; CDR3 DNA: TGTGCCAGGACGACTAGCGGGAGGTATCTCACAGATACGCAGTATTTT
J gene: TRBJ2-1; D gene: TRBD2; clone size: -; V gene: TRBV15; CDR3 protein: CATSSGSYEQFF; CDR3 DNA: TGTGCCACCAGTAGCGGGAGCTATGAGCAGTTCTTC
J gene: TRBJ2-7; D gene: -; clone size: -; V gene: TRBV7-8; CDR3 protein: CASSHSGEQYF; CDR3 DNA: TGTGCCAGCAGCCATTCGGGCGAGCAGTACTTC
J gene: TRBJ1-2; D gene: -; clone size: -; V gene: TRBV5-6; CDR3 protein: CASSRDTNYGYTF; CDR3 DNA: TGTGCCAGCAGCCGGGACACGAACTATGGCTACACCTTC
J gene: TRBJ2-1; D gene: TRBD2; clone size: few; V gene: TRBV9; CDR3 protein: CASSSGPGGLYNEQFF; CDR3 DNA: TGTGCCAGCAGCTCAGGTCCGGGGGGGTTATACAATGAGCAGTTCTTC
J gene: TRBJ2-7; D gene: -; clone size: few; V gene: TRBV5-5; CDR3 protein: CASSPAVAGYEQYF; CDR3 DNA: TGTGCCAGCAGCCCCGCCGTGGCGGGATACGAGCAGTACTTC
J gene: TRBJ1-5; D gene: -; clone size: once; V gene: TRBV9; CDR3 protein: CASSRGGAVQPQHF; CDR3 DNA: TGTGCCAGCAGTCGGGGGGGCGCGGTCCAGCCCCAGCATTTT
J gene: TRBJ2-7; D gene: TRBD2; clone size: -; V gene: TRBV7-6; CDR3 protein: CASSLTTSGAYEQYF; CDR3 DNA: TGTGCCAGCAGCTTAACGACTAGCGGGGCCTACGAGCAGTACTTC
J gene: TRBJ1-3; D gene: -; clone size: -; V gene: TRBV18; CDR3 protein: CASSPPGGNGNTIYF; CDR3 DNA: TGTGCCAGCTCACCACCGGGAGGGAATGGAAACACCATATATTTT
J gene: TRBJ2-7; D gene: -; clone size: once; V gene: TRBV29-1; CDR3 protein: CSVEAQDTYEQYF; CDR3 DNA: TGCAGCGTTGAAGCACAGGACACCTACGAGCAGTACTTC
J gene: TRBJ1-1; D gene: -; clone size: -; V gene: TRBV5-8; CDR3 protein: CASSLTQGWYTEAFF; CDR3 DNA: TGTGCCAGCAGCTTGACACAGGGCTGGTACACTGAAGCTTTCTTT
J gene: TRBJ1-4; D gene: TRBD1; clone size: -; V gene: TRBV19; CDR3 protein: CASKGDRTNEKLFF; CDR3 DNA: TGTGCCAGTAAAGGGGACAGAACTAATGAAAAACTGTTTTTT
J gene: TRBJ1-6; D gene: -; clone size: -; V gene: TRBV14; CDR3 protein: CASSPKSADINSPLHF; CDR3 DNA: TGTGCCAGCAGTCCAAAGTCGGCCGACATAAATTCACCCCTCCACTTT
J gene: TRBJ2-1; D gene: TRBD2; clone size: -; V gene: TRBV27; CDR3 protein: CASSLPGTSGRRGRNEQFF; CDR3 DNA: TGTGCCAGCAGTTTACCCGGGACTAGCGGGAGAAGAGGTCGAAATGAGCAGTTCTTC
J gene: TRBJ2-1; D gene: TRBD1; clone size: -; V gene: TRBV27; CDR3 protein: CASSSPGTGFYNEQFF; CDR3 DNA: TGTGCCAGCAGTTCACCCGGGACAGGATTCTACAATGAGCAGTTCTTC
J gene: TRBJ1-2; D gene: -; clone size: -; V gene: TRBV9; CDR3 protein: CASRRGNYGYTF; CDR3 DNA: TGTGCCAGCAGGAGAGGTAACTATGGCTACACCTTC
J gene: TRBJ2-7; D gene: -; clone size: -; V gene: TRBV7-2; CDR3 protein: CASSPRAYEQYF; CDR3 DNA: TGTGCCAGCAGCCCCCGAGCCTACGAGCAGTACTTC
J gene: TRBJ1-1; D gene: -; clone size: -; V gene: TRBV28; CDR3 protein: CASSTQGYTEAFF; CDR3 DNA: TGTGCCAGCAGTACACAGGGTTACACTGAAGCTTTCTTT
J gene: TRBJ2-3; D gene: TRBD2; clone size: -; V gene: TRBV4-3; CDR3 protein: CASSQDPSGGISTDTQYF; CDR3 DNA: TGCGCCAGCAGCCAAGACCCTAGCGGGGGCATAAGCACAGATACGCAGTATTTT
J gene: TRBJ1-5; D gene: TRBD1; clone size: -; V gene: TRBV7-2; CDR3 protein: CASSLVGGADQPQHF; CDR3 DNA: TGTGCCAGCAGCTTAGTAGGGGGCGCGGATCAGCCCCAGCATTTT
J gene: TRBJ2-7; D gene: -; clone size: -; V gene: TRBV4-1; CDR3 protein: CASSQEWGDGEQYF; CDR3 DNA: TGCGCCAGCAGCCAAGAATGGGGGGATGGGGAGCAGTACTTC
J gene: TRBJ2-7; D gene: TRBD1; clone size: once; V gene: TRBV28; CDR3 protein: CASSSRTGGSSYEQYF; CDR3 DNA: TGTGCCAGCAGCTCCCGGACAGGGGGTTCCTCCTACGAGCAGTACTTC
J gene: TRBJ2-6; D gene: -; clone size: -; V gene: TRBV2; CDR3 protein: CASRPDPAGGANVLTF; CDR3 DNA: TGTGCCAGCAGACCCGACCCCGCAGGCGGGGCCAACGTCCTGACTTTC
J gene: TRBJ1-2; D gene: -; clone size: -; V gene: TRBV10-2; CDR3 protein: CASMWERGYTF; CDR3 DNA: TGCGCCAGCATGTGGGAGAGGGGCTACACCTTC
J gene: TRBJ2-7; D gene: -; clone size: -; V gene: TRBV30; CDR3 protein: CAWSVSEGEQYF; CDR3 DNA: TGTGCCTGGAGTGTTTCGGAGGGCGAGCAGTACTTC